This T cell receptor (beta chain) was found in a study of identical twins. This clonotype was seen only a few times. The antigen is unknown. General study findings and limits: Beta out-of-frame sequences showed weaker excess sharing between twins.

A universal primer binding site was introduced by template switching. The final cDNA contained unique molecular identifiers. MiXCR, run by TCRdb on the 5' RACE reads, gives a single entry per CDR3 protein. The sample has 400,000 to 600,000 distinct CDR3 sequences; 20% to 25% are singletons. CDR3 length: 13 residues. Between the trimmed V and J ends, which lost 4 bases and 3 bases, there was a span of 10 bases. The germline V gene encodes CDR1 SGHRS and CDR2 YFSETQ. These data are also associated with another study on yellow fever vaccine responses in identical twins.

This chain joins TRBV5-1 and TRBJ1-1; D remains ambiguous. This TCR was recovered from a woman younger than 35 in good health. Sequenced: CD4+ T cells sorted from blood. CDR3 DNA: TGCGCCAGCAGCCTGGAAGCGTACACTGAAGCTTTCTTT. Its protein is CASSLEAYTEAFF.